This TCR beta chain is drawn from a study of T cell repertoires in cytomegalovirus infection. Study-wide context: Public signatures in TCR beta pointed to CMV infection and matching HLA type.

Of note for this clonotype: Its specificity is not known.

TCRdb re-called the reads through MiXCR, storing one row per CDR3 protein. The data hold 230,000 or so distinct CDR3 sequences, with around 35% observed a single time. CDR1 and CDR2 from the germline V gene are SGHTA and FQGNSA. This CDR3 spans 13 amino acids. V dropped 7 bases and J dropped 3 bases, with 12 bases sitting between them. Material: CD8+ T cells from cultured PBMCs, obtained from culture after CMV antigen stimulation. The sequence was obtained from a human donor in good health (CMV status not recorded). Some clones in this sample may be carry-over from other donors' samples. This rearrangement joins TRBV7-2 to TRBJ1-2; D remains unclear. The chain's CDR3 is CASTSALYYGYTF. As DNA, the CDR3 is TGTGCCAGCACCTCGGCCCTATACTATGGCTACACCTTC.